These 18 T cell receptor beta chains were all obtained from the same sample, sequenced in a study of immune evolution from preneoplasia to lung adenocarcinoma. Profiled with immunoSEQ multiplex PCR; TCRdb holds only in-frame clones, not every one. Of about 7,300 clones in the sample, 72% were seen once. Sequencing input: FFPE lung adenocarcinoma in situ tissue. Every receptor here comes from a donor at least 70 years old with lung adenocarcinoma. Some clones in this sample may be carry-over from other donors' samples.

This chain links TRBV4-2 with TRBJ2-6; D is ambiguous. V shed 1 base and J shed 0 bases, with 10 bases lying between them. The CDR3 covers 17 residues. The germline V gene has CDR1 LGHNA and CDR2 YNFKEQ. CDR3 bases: TGTGCCAGCAGCCAAGTGGCGGAGAGCTCTGGGGCCAACGTCCTGACTTTC. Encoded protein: CASSQVAESSGANVLTF.

CDR3 in amino acids: CASSSTAGGHSNQPQHF. CDR3 nucleotide sequence: TGTGCCAGCAGCTCCACAGCTGGGGGACACAGCAATCAGCCCCAGCATTTT. The chain joins TRBV7-6 to TRBJ1-5, with a weak D call TRBD1 (6 bases). The CDR3 contains 17 residues. The germline V gene encodes CDR1 SGHVS and CDR2 FNYEAQ. V gave up 4 bases and J gave up 1 base, with 17 bases separating them.

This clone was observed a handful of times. This chain's CDR3 is CASRTANTEAFF. DNA of the CDR3: TGTGCCAGCAGGACAGCGAACACTGAAGCTTTCTTT. This chain links TRBV27 with TRBJ1-1, with a weak D call TRBD1 (5 bases). The V gene lost 6 bases and the J gene lost 1 base, with 6 bases spanning the gap. There are 12 residues in the CDR3. Looked up from germline, CDR1 is MNHEY and CDR2 is SMNVEV (reference sequence).

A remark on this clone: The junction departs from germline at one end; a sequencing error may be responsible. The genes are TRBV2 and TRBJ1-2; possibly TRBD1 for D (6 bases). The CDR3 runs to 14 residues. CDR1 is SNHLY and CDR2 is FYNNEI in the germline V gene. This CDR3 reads CASSAWGGGYGYTF. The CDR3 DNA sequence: TGTGCCAGCAGTGCCTGGGGCGGGGGCTATGGCTATACCTTC.

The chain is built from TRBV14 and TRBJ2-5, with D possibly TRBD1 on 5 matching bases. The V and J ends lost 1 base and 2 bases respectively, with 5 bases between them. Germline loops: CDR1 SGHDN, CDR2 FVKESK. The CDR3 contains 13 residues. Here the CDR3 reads CASSQGTQETQYF. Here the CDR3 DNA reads TGTGCCAGCAGCCAAGGGACACAAGAGACCCAGTACTTC.

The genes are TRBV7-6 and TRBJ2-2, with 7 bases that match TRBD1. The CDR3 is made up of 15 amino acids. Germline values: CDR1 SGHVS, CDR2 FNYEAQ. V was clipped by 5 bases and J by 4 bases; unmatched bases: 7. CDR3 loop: CASSQTGQGTGELFF. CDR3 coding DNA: TGTGCCAGCAGCCAGACAGGGCAAGGCACCGGGGAGCTGTTTTTT.

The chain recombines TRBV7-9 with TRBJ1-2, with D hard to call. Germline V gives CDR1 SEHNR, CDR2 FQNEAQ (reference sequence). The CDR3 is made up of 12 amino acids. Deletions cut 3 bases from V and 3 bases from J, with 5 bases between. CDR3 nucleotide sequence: TGTGCCAGCAGCTTTCAGGACTATGGCTACACCTTC. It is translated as CASSFQDYGYTF.

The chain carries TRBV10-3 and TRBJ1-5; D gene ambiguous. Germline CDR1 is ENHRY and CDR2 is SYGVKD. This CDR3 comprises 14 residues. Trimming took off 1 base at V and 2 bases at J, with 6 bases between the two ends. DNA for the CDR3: TGTGCCATCAGTGAGTACGGGGGCAATCAGCCCCAGCATTTT. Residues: CAISEYGGNQPQHF.

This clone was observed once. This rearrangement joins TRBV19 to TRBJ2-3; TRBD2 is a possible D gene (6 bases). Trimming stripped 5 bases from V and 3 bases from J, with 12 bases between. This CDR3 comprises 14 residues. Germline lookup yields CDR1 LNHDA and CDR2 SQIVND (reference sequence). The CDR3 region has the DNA TGTGCCAGTAGTCTCCGAGGGAGGACAGATACGCAGTATTTT. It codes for CASSLRGRTDTQYF.

The CDR3 DNA reads TGTGCCAGCAGTTACTCTGGAGCAGTGATCCTCTATGGCTACACCTTC. This sequence encodes CASSYSGAVILYGYTF. This chain links TRBV7-9 with TRBJ1-2; D not certain. Trimming took 6 bases from V and 4 from J, leaving 21 bases between them. Per germline, CDR1 SEHNR and CDR2 FQNEAQ (reference sequence). The CDR3 is 16 residues long.

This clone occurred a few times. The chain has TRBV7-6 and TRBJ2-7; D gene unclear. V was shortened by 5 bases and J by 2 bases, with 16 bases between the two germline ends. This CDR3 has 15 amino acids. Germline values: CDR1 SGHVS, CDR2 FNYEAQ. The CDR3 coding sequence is TGTGCCAGCAGCGGGCGGCCTCAAAGCACCTACGAGCAGTACTTC. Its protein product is CASSGRPQSTYEQYF.

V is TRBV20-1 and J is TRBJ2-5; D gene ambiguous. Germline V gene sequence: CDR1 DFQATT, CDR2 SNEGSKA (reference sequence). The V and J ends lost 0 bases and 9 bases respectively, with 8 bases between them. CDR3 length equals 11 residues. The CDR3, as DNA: TGCAGTGCTAGAGATACATGGGCCCAGTACTTC. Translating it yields CSARDTWAQYF.

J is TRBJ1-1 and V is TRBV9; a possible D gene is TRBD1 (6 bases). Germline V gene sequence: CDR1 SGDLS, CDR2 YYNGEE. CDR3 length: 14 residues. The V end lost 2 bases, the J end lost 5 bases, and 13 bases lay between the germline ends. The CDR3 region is CASSVGYQGTEAFF. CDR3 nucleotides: TGTGCCAGCAGCGTCGGGTACCAGGGGACTGAAGCTTTCTTT.

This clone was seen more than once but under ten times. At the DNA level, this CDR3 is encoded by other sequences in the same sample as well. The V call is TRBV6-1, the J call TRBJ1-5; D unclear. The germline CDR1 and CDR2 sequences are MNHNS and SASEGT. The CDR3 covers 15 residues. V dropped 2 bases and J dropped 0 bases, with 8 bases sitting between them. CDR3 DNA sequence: TGTGCCAGCAGTGAACCACAATATAGCAATCAGCCCCAGCATTTT. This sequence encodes CASSEPQYSNQPQHF.

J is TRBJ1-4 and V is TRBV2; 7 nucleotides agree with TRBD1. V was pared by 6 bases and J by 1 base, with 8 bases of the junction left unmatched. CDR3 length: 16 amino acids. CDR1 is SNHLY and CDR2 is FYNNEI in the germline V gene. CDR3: CASRSTGVGTNEKLFF. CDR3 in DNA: TGTGCCAGCAGGTCAACAGGGGTCGGAACTAATGAAAAACTGTTTTTT.

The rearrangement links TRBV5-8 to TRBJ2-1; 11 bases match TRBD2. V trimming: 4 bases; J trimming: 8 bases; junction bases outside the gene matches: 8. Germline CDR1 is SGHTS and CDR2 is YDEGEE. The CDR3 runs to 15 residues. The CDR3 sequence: CASSGTSGLSDEQFF. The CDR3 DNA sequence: TGTGCCAGCAGCGGGACTAGCGGCCTGAGCGATGAGCAGTTCTTC.

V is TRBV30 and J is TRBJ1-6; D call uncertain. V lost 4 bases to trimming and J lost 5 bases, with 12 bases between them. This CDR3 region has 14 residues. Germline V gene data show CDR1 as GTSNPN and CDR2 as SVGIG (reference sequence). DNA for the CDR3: TGTGCCTGGATTGGGCAGTCGAATAATTCACCCCTCCACTTT. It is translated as CAWIGQSNNSPLHF.

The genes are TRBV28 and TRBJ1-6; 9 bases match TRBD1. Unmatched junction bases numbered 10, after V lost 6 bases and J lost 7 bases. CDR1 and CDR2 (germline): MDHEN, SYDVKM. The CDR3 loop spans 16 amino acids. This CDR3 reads CASRSAGQGGNSPLHF. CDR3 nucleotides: TGTGCCAGCAGGTCGGCGGGACAGGGTGGGAATTCACCCCTCCACTTT.